These T cell receptor beta chains were read from a single sample in a study of blood T cell repertoires in COVID-19. The assay was immunoSEQ multiplex PCR, and TCRdb's table has in-frame clones only and misses some. Among a few hundred thousand clones listed, approximately 89% were seen once. Sequenced input: peripheral blood. The receptors were gathered from a woman in her 30s who had recovered from COVID-19. CDR3s include the opening cysteine and the closing phenylalanine or tryptophan. The order of the fields is V gene, D gene, clone size, J gene, CDR3 protein, CDR3 DNA. A D gene is named only where the DNA matches it firmly. Not every row has a clone size; where given, it reads once, few, many or a size class.

V gene: TRBV7-2
D gene: TRBD1
clone size: once
J gene: TRBJ1-2
CDR3 protein: CASSPGQGRGYTF
CDR3 DNA: TGTGCCAGCAGCCCGGGACAGGGGCGAGGCTACACCTTC

V gene: TRBV5-1
D gene: NA
clone size: NA
J gene: TRBJ2-3
CDR3 protein: CASSPPTDTQYF
CDR3 DNA: TGCGCCAGCAGCCCCCCGACAGATACGCAGTATTTT

V gene: TRBV7-8
D gene: TRBD1
clone size: NA
J gene: TRBJ1-4
CDR3 protein: CASSRGTGRSSGEKLFF
CDR3 DNA: TGTGCCAGCAGCCGAGGGACAGGGCGATCGTCAGGTGAAAAACTGTTTTTT

V gene: TRBV5-5
D gene: NA
clone size: NA
J gene: TRBJ1-1
CDR3 protein: CASSLAARMNTEAFF
CDR3 DNA: TGTGCCAGCAGCTTGGCCGCCAGAATGAACACTGAAGCTTTCTTT

V gene: TRBV5-1
D gene: TRBD2
clone size: NA
J gene: TRBJ2-1
CDR3 protein: CASSLVAGASGGKDNEQFF
CDR3 DNA: TGCGCCAGCAGCTTGGTGGCTGGCGCTAGCGGGGGGAAAGACAATGAGCAGTTCTTC

V gene: TRBV7-2
D gene: NA
clone size: NA
J gene: TRBJ1-1
CDR3 protein: CASSPGTTREAFF
CDR3 DNA: TGTGCCAGCAGCCCGGGGACAACCCGGGAAGCTTTCTTT

V gene: TRBV11-2
D gene: TRBD1
clone size: NA
J gene: TRBJ2-3
CDR3 protein: CASTFYRGSTDTQYF
CDR3 DNA: TGTGCCAGCACCTTCTACAGGGGGAGCACAGATACGCAGTATTTT

V gene: TRBV19
D gene: NA
clone size: NA
J gene: TRBJ2-7
CDR3 protein: CASSIFSSLHSYEQYF
CDR3 DNA: TGTGCCAGTAGTATTTTTTCCTCCTTACACTCCTACGAGCAGTACTTC

V gene: TRBV3-1/TRBV3-2
D gene: TRBD1
clone size: NA
J gene: TRBJ2-7
CDR3 protein: CASSPKIPGQGRHEQYF
CDR3 DNA: TGTGCCAGCAGCCCTAAGATCCCCGGACAGGGGAGGCACGAGCAGTACTTC

V gene: TRBV6-2/TRBV6-3
D gene: TRBD2
clone size: NA
J gene: TRBJ2-7
CDR3 protein: CASSASIAGVYEQYF
CDR3 DNA: TGTGCCAGCAGTGCTTCGATAGCGGGGGTTTACGAGCAGTACTTC

V gene: TRBV21-1
D gene: NA
clone size: many
J gene: TRBJ1-3
CDR3 protein: CASSPGQGGNTIYF
CDR3 DNA: TGTGCCAGCAGCCCGGGACAGGGGGGAAACACCATATATTTT

V gene: TRBV19
D gene: NA
clone size: NA
J gene: TRBJ2-6
CDR3 protein: CASSIDGFRDYSGANVLTF
CDR3 DNA: TGTGCCAGTAGTATAGATGGTTTCCGGGATTACTCTGGGGCCAACGTCCTGACTTTC

V gene: TRBV19
D gene: NA
clone size: NA
J gene: TRBJ1-5
CDR3 protein: CASIGGSQPQHF
CDR3 DNA: TGTGCCAGTATTGGAGGGTCCCAGCCCCAGCATTTT

V gene: TRBV2
D gene: TRBD2
clone size: NA
J gene: TRBJ2-5
CDR3 protein: CASSGSGDLATKTQYF
CDR3 DNA: TGTGCCAGCAGTGGGAGCGGGGACTTGGCCACAAAGACCCAGTACTTC

V gene: TRBV11-2
D gene: TRBD2
clone size: NA
J gene: TRBJ2-7
CDR3 protein: CASSLGLAGTYEQYF
CDR3 DNA: TGTGCCAGCAGCCTCGGACTAGCCGGGACCTACGAGCAGTACTTC

V gene: TRBV19
D gene: TRBD1
clone size: NA
J gene: TRBJ1-5
CDR3 protein: CASSIDRGNGNQPQHF
CDR3 DNA: TGTGCCAGTAGTATCGACAGGGGGAACGGCAATCAGCCCCAGCATTTT

V gene: TRBV7-9
D gene: NA
clone size: few
J gene: TRBJ1-6
CDR3 protein: CASSLGAANSPLHF
CDR3 DNA: TGTGCCAGCAGCTTGGGGGCCGCAAATTCACCCCTCCACTTT